Each of the 5 T cell receptor beta chains below was sequenced from the same sample in a study of shared clonotypes between healthy human individuals. Clones were read by immunoSEQ multiplex PCR, and TCRdb kept only the in-frame ones, dropping some. The data show around 2,000,000 clones, about 93% seen once. Terminally differentiated effector memory CD45RA+ cells were excluded by CCR7 positive selection of CD45RO-negative cells. The sample was naive CD8+ T cells from PBMCs. The receptor source for this set is a man aged 18 to 29 in good health. Some clones in this sample may be carry-over from other donors' samples.

The V gene is TRBV7-9, the J gene TRBJ2-4; 10 bases agree with TRBD1. The CDR3 sequence is 16 residues long. Germline CDR1 reads SEHNR; CDR2 reads FQNEAQ (reference sequence). Trimming took 5 bases from V and 1 from J; bases not matched to a gene: 5. The CDR3 region has the DNA TGTGCCAGCAGCCCAGCGGGACAGGGGGCCAAAAACATTCAGTACTTC. Amino acids: CASSPAGQGAKNIQYF.

Worth noting for this clone: This sample includes further DNA sequences coding for the same CDR3. The chain couples TRBV27 to TRBJ2-7; D may be TRBD2 (6 bases). The germline V gene encodes CDR1 MNHEY and CDR2 SMNVEV (reference sequence). V shed 2 bases and J shed 2 bases, with 10 bases lying between them. This CDR3 has 14 residues. In DNA form, the CDR3 reads TGTGCCAGCAGTTTAGCGGGGCTTACCTACGAGCAGTACTTC. It codes for CASSLAGLTYEQYF.

The chain is built from TRBV7-9 and TRBJ2-1; D could derive from TRBD1 or TRBD2 (5 bases each). The CDR3 is made up of 15 amino acids. Germline assignment: CDR1 SEHNR and CDR2 FQNEAQ (reference sequence). V was shortened by 2 bases and J by 8 bases, with 16 bases between the two germline ends. The CDR3 sequence is CASSLTRGPRDEQFF. CDR3 sequence (DNA): TGTGCCAGCAGCTTAACCCGGGGCCCAAGGGATGAGCAGTTCTTC.

V usage is TRBV27 and J usage is TRBJ2-1; 9 positions match TRBD1. Germline CDR1 reads MNHEY; CDR2 reads SMNVEV (reference sequence). The CDR3 has 17 amino acids. V lost 2 bases and J lost 5; bases outside the gene matches: 10. CDR3 protein: CASSLPSYRGLNNEQFF. CDR3 sequence (DNA): TGTGCCAGCAGTTTACCTTCATACAGGGGGCTCAACAATGAGCAGTTCTTC.

The gene calls are TRBV2 and TRBJ2-5; D not resolved. Trimming left V 6 bases short and J 5 bases short, with 13 bases between. The germline gives CDR1 SNHLY, CDR2 FYNNEI. The CDR3 is 13 residues long. CDR3 DNA: TGTGCCAGCAGGGACCTTTGGTTCGAGACCCAGTACTTC. Translating it yields CASRDLWFETQYF.